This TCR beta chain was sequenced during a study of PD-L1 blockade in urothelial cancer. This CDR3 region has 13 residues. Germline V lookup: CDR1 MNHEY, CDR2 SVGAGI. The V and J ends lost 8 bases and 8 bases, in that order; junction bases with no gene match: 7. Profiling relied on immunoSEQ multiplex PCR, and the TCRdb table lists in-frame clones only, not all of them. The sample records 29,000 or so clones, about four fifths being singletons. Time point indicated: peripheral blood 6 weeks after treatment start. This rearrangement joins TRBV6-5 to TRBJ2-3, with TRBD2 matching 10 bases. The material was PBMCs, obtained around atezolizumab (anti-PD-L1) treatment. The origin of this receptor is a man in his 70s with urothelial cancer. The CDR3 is CASGSGGAGTQYF. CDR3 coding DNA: TGTGCCAGCGGCAGCGGGGGGGCGGGTACGCAGTATTTT.